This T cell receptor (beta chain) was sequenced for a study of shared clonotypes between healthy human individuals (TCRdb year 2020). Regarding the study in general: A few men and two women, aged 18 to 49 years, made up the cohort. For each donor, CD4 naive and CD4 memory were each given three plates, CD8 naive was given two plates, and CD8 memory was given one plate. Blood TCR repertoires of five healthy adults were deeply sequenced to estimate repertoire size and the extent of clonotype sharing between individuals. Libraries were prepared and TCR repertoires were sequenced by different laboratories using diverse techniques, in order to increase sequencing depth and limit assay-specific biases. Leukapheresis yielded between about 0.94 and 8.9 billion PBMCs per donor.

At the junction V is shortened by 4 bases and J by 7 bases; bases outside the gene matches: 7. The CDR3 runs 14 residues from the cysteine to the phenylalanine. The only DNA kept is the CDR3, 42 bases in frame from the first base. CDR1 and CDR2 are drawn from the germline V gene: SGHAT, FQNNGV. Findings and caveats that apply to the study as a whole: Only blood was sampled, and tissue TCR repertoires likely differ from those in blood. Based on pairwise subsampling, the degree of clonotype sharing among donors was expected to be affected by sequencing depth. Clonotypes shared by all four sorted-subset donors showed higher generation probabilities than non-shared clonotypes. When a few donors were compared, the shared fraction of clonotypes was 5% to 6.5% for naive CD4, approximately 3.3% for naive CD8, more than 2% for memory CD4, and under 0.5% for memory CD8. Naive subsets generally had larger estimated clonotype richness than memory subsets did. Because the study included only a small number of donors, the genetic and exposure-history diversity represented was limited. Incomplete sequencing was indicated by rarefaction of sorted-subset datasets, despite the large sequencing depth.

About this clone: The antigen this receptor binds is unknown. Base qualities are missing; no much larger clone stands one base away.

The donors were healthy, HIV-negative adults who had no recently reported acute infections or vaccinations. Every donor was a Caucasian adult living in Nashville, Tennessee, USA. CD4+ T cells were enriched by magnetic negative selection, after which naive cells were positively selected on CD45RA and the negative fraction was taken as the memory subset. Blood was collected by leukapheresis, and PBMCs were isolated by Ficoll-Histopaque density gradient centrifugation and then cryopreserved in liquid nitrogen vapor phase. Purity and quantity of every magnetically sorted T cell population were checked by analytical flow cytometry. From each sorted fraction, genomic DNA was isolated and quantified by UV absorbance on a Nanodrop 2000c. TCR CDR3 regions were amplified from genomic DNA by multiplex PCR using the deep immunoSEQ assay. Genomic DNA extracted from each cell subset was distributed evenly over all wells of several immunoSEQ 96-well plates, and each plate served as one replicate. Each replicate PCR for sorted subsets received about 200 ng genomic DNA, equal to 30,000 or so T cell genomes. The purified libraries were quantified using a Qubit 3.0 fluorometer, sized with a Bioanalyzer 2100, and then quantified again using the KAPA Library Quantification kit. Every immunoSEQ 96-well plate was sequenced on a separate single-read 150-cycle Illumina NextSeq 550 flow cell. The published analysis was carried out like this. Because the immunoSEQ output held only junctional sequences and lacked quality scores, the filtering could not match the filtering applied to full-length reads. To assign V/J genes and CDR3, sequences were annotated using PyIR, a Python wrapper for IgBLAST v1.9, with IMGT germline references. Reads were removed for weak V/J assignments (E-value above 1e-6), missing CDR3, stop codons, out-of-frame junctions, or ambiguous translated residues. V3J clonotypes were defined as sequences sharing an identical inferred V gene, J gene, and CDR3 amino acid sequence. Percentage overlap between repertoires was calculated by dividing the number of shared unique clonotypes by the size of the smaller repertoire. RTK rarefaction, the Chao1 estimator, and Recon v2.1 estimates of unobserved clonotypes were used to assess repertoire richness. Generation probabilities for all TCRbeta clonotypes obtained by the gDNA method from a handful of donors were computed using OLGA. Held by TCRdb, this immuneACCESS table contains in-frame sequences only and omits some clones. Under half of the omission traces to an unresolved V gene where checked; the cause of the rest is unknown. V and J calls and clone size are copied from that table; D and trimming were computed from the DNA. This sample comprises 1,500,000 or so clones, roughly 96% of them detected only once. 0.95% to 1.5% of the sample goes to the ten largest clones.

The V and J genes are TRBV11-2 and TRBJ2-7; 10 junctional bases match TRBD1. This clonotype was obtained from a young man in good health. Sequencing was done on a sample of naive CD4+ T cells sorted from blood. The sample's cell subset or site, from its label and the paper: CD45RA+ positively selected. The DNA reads TGTGCCAGCAGCTGGGACAGGGGATACAGGGAGCAGTACTTC. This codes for CASSWDRGYREQYF.